Below, 23 T cell receptor beta chains from the same sample are listed, as sequenced in a study of cytotoxic CD8 clonotypes in ibrutinib-treated CLL. Some clones are missing from TCRdb's copy, which holds only in-frame ones; the method was immunoSEQ multiplex PCR. Among about 200,000 clones listed, 79% were seen once. Sequencing was performed on PBMCs, taken after 12 months of ibrutinib treatment. These receptors were taken from a human donor with chronic lymphocytic leukemia.

This chain connects TRBV6-5 to TRBJ1-1; D is possibly TRBD1 (5 bases). Trimming shortened V by 0 bases and J by 1 base, and 9 bases separated the two germline ends. The CDR3 consists of 15 residues. Per germline, CDR1 MNHEY and CDR2 SVGAGI. DNA for the CDR3: TGTGCCAGCAGTTACTCGAGCCAGGGGAACACTGAAGCTTTCTTT. Translating gives CASSYSSQGNTEAFF.

This clone was counted once. V gene TRBV5-1 combines with J gene TRBJ1-2; D might be TRBD1 (6 bases). Germline V gene lookup returns CDR1 SGHRS and CDR2 YFSETQ. Trimming pared 0 bases from V and 6 bases from J, leaving 12 bases between. This CDR3 contains 14 residues. The CDR3 here is CASSLGRQADGYTF. CDR3 coding DNA: TGCGCCAGCAGCTTGGGTCGACAGGCTGATGGCTACACCTTC. Filled out from reference TRBV5-1 and TRBJ1-2, the complete variable domain reads KAGVTQTPRYLIKTRGQQVTLSCSPISGHRSVSWYQQTPGQGLQFLFEYFSETQRNKGNFPGRFSGRQFSNSRSEMNVSTLELGDSALYLCASSLGRQADGYTFGSGTRLTVV.

V gene TRBV19 combines with J gene TRBJ2-2, with D perhaps assigned TRBD1 or TRBD2 (5 bases each). Looked up from germline, CDR1 is LNHDA and CDR2 is SQIVND (reference sequence). The CDR3 sequence is 14 residues long. V lost 1 base, J lost 6 bases, and 9 bases lay in between. The CDR3 loop reads CASSIGRGAGELFF. The CDR3 region has the DNA TGTGCCAGTAGTATAGGACGAGGGGCCGGGGAGCTGTTTTTT.

The gene calls are TRBV2 and TRBJ1-1; D call uncertain. V lost 6 bases to trimming and J lost 8 bases, with 4 bases between them. Germline V gene lookup returns CDR1 SNHLY and CDR2 FYNNEI. The CDR3 runs 9 residues. The CDR3 loop reads CASRQEAFF. In nucleotides, the CDR3 is TGTGCCAGCAGACAAGAAGCTTTCTTT. Full variable domain (missing parts from reference TRBV2 and TRBJ1-1): EPEVTQTPSHQVTQMGQEVILRCVPISNHLYFYWYRQILGQKVEFLVSFYNNEISEKSEIFDDQFSVERPDGSNFTLKIRSTKLEDSAMYFCASRQEAFFGQGTRLTVV.

The chain recombines TRBV6-5 with TRBJ2-1, with a tentative D call TRBD2 (6 bases). V shed 7 bases and J shed 9 bases, with 16 bases lying between them. Germline assignment: CDR1 MNHEY and CDR2 SVGAGI. There are 13 residues in the CDR3. In DNA form, the CDR3 reads TGTGCCAGCACCGTACCCGGGGGACTTGAGCAGTTCTTC. Amino acid sequence: CASTVPGGLEQFF.

This sequence joins TRBV9 and TRBJ1-6; perhaps TRBD1 as D (5 bases). Germline CDR1 SGDLS, CDR2 YYNGEE. The CDR3 extends over 13 amino acids. V gave up 4 bases and J gave up 14 bases, with 16 bases separating them. The CDR3 nucleotides read TGTGCCAGCAGCCCCGAAGGAGGGGTGTCCCTCCACTTT. Translated, it gives CASSPEGGVSLHF. Using reference TRBV9 and TRBJ1-6 for the parts outside the CDR3, the full variable domain is DSGVTQTPKHLITATGQRVTLRCSPRSGDLSVYWYQQSLDQGLQFLIQYYNGEERAKGNILERFSAQQFPDLHSELNLSSLELGDSALYFCASSPEGGVSLHFGNGTRLTVT.

The J gene is TRBJ1-3, the V gene TRBV28; D gene uncertain. The V and J ends lost 6 bases and 6 bases respectively, with 9 bases between them. The CDR3 extends over 12 amino acids. Germline V gene lookup returns CDR1 MDHEN and CDR2 SYDVKM. CDR3 nucleotides: TGTGCCAGCAGCTTACAAGAAAACACCATATATTTT. Translating it yields CASSLQENTIYF.

As regards this clone: At the DNA level, this CDR3 is encoded by other sequences in the same sample as well. This chain joins TRBV28 and TRBJ2-3; D ambiguous. This CDR3 spans 13 amino acids. The V end was cut by 6 bases, the J end by 3 bases, with 10 bases between. Germline-derived CDR1 and CDR2 are MDHEN and SYDVKM. The CDR3 DNA follows: TGTGCCAGCAGCCTCCCCTCTACAGATACGCAGTATTTT. Translating it yields CASSLPSTDTQYF.

The gene calls are TRBV6-1 and TRBJ2-7, with D hard to call. Germline lookup yields CDR1 MNHNS and CDR2 SASEGT. CDR3 length: 14 amino acids. V gave up 0 bases and J gave up 2 bases, with 8 bases separating them. CDR3 nucleotides: TGTGCCAGCAGTGAAGCCTCCGGGCCCTACGAGCAGTACTTC. Its protein product is CASSEASGPYEQYF.

The chain employs TRBV28 and TRBJ1-5; D gene ambiguous. V was cut by 5 bases and J by 6 bases, with 11 bases left in between. In germline, CDR1 is MDHEN, CDR2 SYDVKM. The CDR3 is made up of 13 amino acids. This chain's CDR3 is CASSLYGRQPQHF. As DNA, the CDR3 is TGTGCCAGCAGTCTCTACGGCCGTCAGCCCCAGCATTTT.

Comment on this clone: Other nucleotide sequences in the sample specify the same CDR3. The chain uses TRBV9 and TRBJ1-6; D may be TRBD1 (5 bases). V was cut by 0 bases and J by 10 bases, with 17 bases left in between. This CDR3 has 16 amino acids. CDR1 SGDLS and CDR2 YYNGEE come from the germline V gene. CDR3 nucleotides: TGTGCCAGCAGCGTAGCCCCAGACCGGGGGGACTCACCCCTCCACTTT. This encodes CASSVAPDRGDSPLHF.

The chain has TRBV5-6 and TRBJ2-3; TRBD2 agrees at 15 bases. The CDR3 is made up of 15 amino acids. Trimming removed 4 bases from V and 7 bases from J; junction bases left unmatched: 4. Germline-derived CDR1 and CDR2 are SGHDT and YYEEEE. Here the CDR3 reads CASSPGLAGGYTQYF. The CDR3 DNA reads TGTGCCAGCAGCCCGGGACTAGCGGGAGGATATACGCAGTATTTT.

The chain employs TRBV7-9 and TRBJ1-2, with D possibly matching TRBD1 (5 bases). This CDR3 comprises 13 residues. V lost 6 bases and J lost 6, with 14 bases in between. The germline CDR1 and CDR2 sequences are SEHNR and FQNEAQ (reference sequence). The chain's CDR3 is CASSTQVGDGYTF. The DNA of the CDR3 is TGTGCCAGCAGTACACAGGTGGGAGATGGCTACACCTTC.

The rearrangement links TRBV27 to TRBJ2-5, with 8 bases matching TRBD2. Germline V gene sequence: CDR1 MNHEY, CDR2 SMNVEV (reference sequence). The V gene end was trimmed by 4 bases and the J gene end by 1 base; junction bases not matched to a gene: 8. There are 16 residues in the CDR3. The CDR3 spells CASSWTITSGQETQYF. CDR3 DNA sequence: TGTGCCAGCAGTTGGACCATAACTAGCGGCCAAGAGACCCAGTACTTC.

The chain carries TRBV19 and TRBJ1-5; D perhaps matches TRBD1 (5 bases). Germline CDR1 is LNHDA and CDR2 is SQIVND (reference sequence). The CDR3 contains 14 residues. Trimming removed 6 bases from V and 4 bases from J, with 13 bases in between. The DNA for the CDR3 is TGTGCCAGTAGGGACATATCGAGTAATCAGCCCCAGCATTTT. Protein sequence: CASRDISSNQPQHF.

CDR3 DNA sequence: TGTGCCAGTAGAGACTACAATGAGCAGTTCTTC. It is translated as CASRDYNEQFF. The chain uses TRBV19 and TRBJ2-1; D is uncertain. The V and J ends lost 6 bases and 3 bases respectively, with 3 bases between them. The CDR3 contains 11 residues. CDR1 LNHDA and CDR2 SQIVND come from the germline V gene (reference sequence).

The chain employs TRBV7-9 and TRBJ2-7, with D possibly TRBD1 on 5 matching bases. Deletions cut 1 base from V and 3 bases from J, with 13 bases between. CDR1 and CDR2 from the germline V gene are SEHNR and FQNEAQ (reference sequence). This CDR3 comprises 15 residues. DNA for the CDR3: TGTGCCAGCAGCTTAGGGGAAGGGGTAAACTACGAGCAGTACTTC. Its translation is CASSLGEGVNYEQYF.

This clone has a handful of counts. This chain uses TRBV10-2 with TRBJ1-1; 10 bases are a match to TRBD1. The CDR3 runs to 14 residues. V dropped 6 bases and J dropped 0; count of bases not matched to a gene: 1. Germline lookup yields CDR1 WSHSY and CDR2 SAAADI. The CDR3 sequence: CASRGTGVNTEAFF. CDR3 in DNA: TGCGCCAGCAGAGGGACAGGGGTGAACACTGAAGCTTTCTTT.

This chain uses TRBV9 with TRBJ2-1; 9 nucleotides align to TRBD1. CDR1 is SGDLS, CDR2 YYNGEE, per germline. J lost 5 bases, V lost 3 bases, and 6 bases had no gene match. This CDR3 is built from 15 residues. The CDR3 protein is CASSEPGQGNNEQFF. CDR3 nucleotide sequence: TGTGCCAGCAGCGAGCCGGGACAGGGTAACAATGAGCAGTTCTTC.

A few counts support this clone. The V gene is TRBV6-1, the J gene TRBJ1-4, with D hard to call. This CDR3 has 13 amino acids. Trimming pared 7 bases from V and 4 bases from J, leaving 10 bases between. Germline V gene sequence: CDR1 MNHNS, CDR2 SASEGT. CDR3 residues: CASIRSINEKLFF. As DNA, the CDR3 is TGTGCCAGCATCCGTAGCATTAATGAAAAACTGTTTTTT.

This chain links TRBV7-2 with TRBJ1-1; D is unclear. CDR1 and CDR2 (germline): SGHTA, FQGNSA. The CDR3 totals 11 residues. V was trimmed by 3 bases and J by 6 bases, leaving 5 bases between them. CDR3 protein: CASSLGSEAFF. DNA of the CDR3: TGTGCCAGCAGCTTGGGATCTGAAGCTTTCTTT.

The chain carries TRBV7-9 and TRBJ2-5; a possible D gene is TRBD1 (5 bases). V was clipped by 1 base and J by 1 base, with 10 bases between them. Germline loops: CDR1 SEHNR, CDR2 FQNEAQ (reference sequence). The CDR3 spans 15 residues. The CDR3 is CASSLVLGLQETQYF. In DNA, the CDR3 is TGTGCCAGCAGCTTAGTGCTGGGGCTCCAAGAGACCCAGTACTTC.

This chain joins TRBV6-9 and TRBJ2-5, with D unresolved. This CDR3 region has 11 residues. Germline lookup yields CDR1 MNHGY and CDR2 SVAAGI. V lost 6 bases and J 4 bases, leaving 6 bases between the germline ends. CDR3 sequence reads: CASSLRETQYF. The DNA for the CDR3 is TGTGCCAGCAGCCTCAGAGAGACCCAGTACTTC.